The 29 T cell receptor beta chains in this list originate from one sample, sequenced in a study of vaccination and CD4 T cells after COVID-19. Their antigens are not known. Once obtained from cultured CD4+ T cells, the DNA was sequenced using the Oncomine TCR Beta short-read assay. MiXCR, applied by TCRdb to the PCR reads, yields one record per CDR3 protein. The sample yields fewer than 15,000 distinct CDR3 sequences, 60% to 85% seen once. The treatment denotes: roughly 10-day PBMC culture with coronavirus spike peptide pools or control peptides (ViraFEST assay). The sequenced sample was CD4+ T cells from blood, cultured in vitro. The source is a human donor who had recovered from COVID-19.

This rearrangement joins TRBV11-2 to TRBJ2-3; D ambiguous. The CDR3 runs 16 residues. The V gene lost 5 bases and the J gene lost 2 bases, with 17 bases spanning the gap. Germline V gene sequence: CDR1 SGHAT, CDR2 FQNNGV. Here the CDR3 DNA reads TGTGCCAGCAGCCCATCCTTAAGGAGTTTCACAGATACGCAGTATTTT. This encodes CASSPSLRSFTDTQYF.

The chain joins TRBV27 to TRBJ1-1, with 9 bases aligning to TRBD1. CDR1 is MNHEY, CDR2 SMNVEV, per germline (reference sequence). There are 16 residues in the CDR3. Germline trimming cut 2 bases from V and 4 bases from J; bases unmatched to any gene: 8. The CDR3 spells CASSLGDRVRGTEAFF. As DNA, the CDR3 is TGTGCCAGCAGTTTAGGGGACAGGGTTAGGGGCACTGAAGCTTTCTTT.

This clonotype was seen just once. The gene calls are TRBV6-1 and TRBJ2-6, with a tentative D call TRBD1 (6 bases). With 6 bases removed from V and 3 bases from J, the gap between germline ends came to 12 bases. The V gene's germline CDR1 is MNHNS and CDR2 SASEGT. The CDR3 covers 15 residues. The CDR3 sequence is CASRITGLGANVLTF. DNA for the CDR3: TGTGCCAGCAGGATAACAGGGCTTGGGGCCAACGTCCTGACTTTC.

This clonotype was recorded a few times. The gene calls are TRBV20-1 and TRBJ1-5; D might be TRBD1 (5 bases). CDR3 length: 13 amino acids. CDR1 and CDR2 from the germline V gene are DFQATT and SNEGSKA (reference sequence). Trimming shortened V by 5 bases and J by 3 bases, and 11 bases separated the two germline ends. CDR3 DNA sequence: TGCAGTGCTCCCAGGGAAATCAATCAGCCCCAGCATTTT. This sequence encodes CSAPREINQPQHF.

This rearrangement joins TRBV28 to TRBJ1-5; D call uncertain. Deletions cut 8 bases from V and 4 bases from J, with 18 bases between. This CDR3 has 15 residues. In germline, CDR1 is MDHEN, CDR2 SYDVKM. The CDR3 spells CASCPNGSKNQPQHF. CDR3 nucleotide sequence: TGTGCCAGCTGCCCAAATGGGAGCAAAAATCAGCCCCAGCATTTT.

The chain recombines TRBV7-2 with TRBJ1-3; TRBD1 might be the D (6 bases). The V gene lost 0 bases and the J gene lost 3 bases, with 12 bases spanning the gap. The CDR3 loop spans 16 amino acids. The V gene's germline CDR1 is SGHTA and CDR2 FQGNSA. CDR3 nucleotides: TGTGCCAGCAGCTTAGCTACAGGGCTCAGTGGAAACACCATATATTTT. Amino acid sequence: CASSLATGLSGNTIYF.

The V gene is TRBV25-1, the J gene TRBJ2-2, with D perhaps matching TRBD2 (6 bases). The CDR3 spans 16 residues. V lost 2 bases and J lost 5, with 15 bases in between. Germline CDR1 and CDR2: MGHDK and SYGVNS. Written as DNA, the CDR3 is TGTGCCAGCAGTGAAGGGTGGTTAGCGGCGACCGGGGAGCTGTTTTTT. It is translated as CASSEGWLAATGELFF.

V gene TRBV20-1 combines with J gene TRBJ2-2, with TRBD1 matching 7 bases. The CDR3 contains 14 residues. Germline V gives CDR1 DFQATT, CDR2 SNEGSKA (reference sequence). Here the CDR3 reads CSLEGGRATGELFF. The CDR3 DNA reads TGCAGCCTAGAAGGGGGCCGTGCGACCGGGGAGCTGTTTTTT.

V is TRBV12-3 or TRBV12-4 and J is TRBJ2-3; 8 bases are a match to TRBD1. CDR3 size: 14 residues. V lost 6 bases and J lost 2; bases outside the gene matches: 4. The CDR3 DNA sequence: TGTGCCAGCAGAAAGGACAGGGCCACAGATACGCAGTATTTT. Amino acids: CASRKDRATDTQYF.

The rearrangement joins TRBV20-1 to TRBJ1-1; D ambiguous. Per germline, CDR1 DFQATT and CDR2 SNEGSKA (reference sequence). V dropped 1 base and J dropped 1 base, with 19 bases sitting between them. There are 17 residues in the CDR3. CDR3: CSARAPGAGRKNTEAFF. DNA for the CDR3: TGCAGTGCTAGAGCCCCGGGAGCGGGCAGGAAGAACACTGAAGCTTTCTTT.

This clonotype turned up a few times. The V and J genes are TRBV6-1 and TRBJ1-2, with 12 bases fitting TRBD1. Germline lookup yields CDR1 MNHNS and CDR2 SASEGT. The ends lost 8 bases at V and 7 bases at J; junction bases unmatched: 20. The CDR3 has 18 residues. The DNA for the CDR3 is TGTGCCAGCTTTAAAAGCGGGGGGACAGGGGGCGAATTACGTGGCTACACCTTC. Translated, it gives CASFKSGGTGGELRGYTF.

The CDR3 DNA reads as TGTGCCAGCGACCTACAGGGGGACTATGGCTACACCTTC. It yields the protein CASDLQGDYGYTF. The chain combines TRBV6-1 with TRBJ1-2; 8 positions match TRBD1. The CDR3 runs to 13 residues. Germline assignment: CDR1 MNHNS and CDR2 SASEGT. With 8 bases clipped from V and 3 bases from J, the junction kept 5 bases outside the gene matches.

This clonotype appeared once. This sequence joins TRBV29-1 and TRBJ1-1; D gene uncertain. V was cut by 7 bases and J by 4 bases, with 19 bases left in between. The V gene's germline CDR1 is SQVTM and CDR2 ANQGSEA. The CDR3 runs 14 residues. The CDR3 DNA reads TGCAGCGCAATACCGACGAGGGAATCCACTGAAGCTTTCTTT. Amino acid sequence: CSAIPTRESTEAFF.

V gene TRBV6-1 combines with J gene TRBJ2-7, with D possibly matching TRBD1 (6 bases). Between the trimmed V and J ends, which lost 6 bases and 1 base, there was a span of 13 bases. Germline CDR1 is MNHNS and CDR2 is SASEGT. The CDR3 spans 14 residues. The CDR3 sequence: CASRLDGQSYEQYF. CDR3 DNA: TGTGCCAGCAGACTCGATGGACAGTCCTACGAGCAGTACTTC.

The chain links TRBV20-1 to TRBJ2-7; possible D gene TRBD2, 6 bases. Germline-derived CDR1 and CDR2 are DFQATT and SNEGSKA (reference sequence). The length of the CDR3 is 13 residues. V was pared by 5 bases and J by 6 bases, with 17 bases between. DNA for the CDR3: TGCAGTGCTCACCGGGACTCTGGACGCGAGCAGTACTTC. Its translation: CSAHRDSGREQYF.

This chain links TRBV7-2 with TRBJ2-7; 7 nucleotides match TRBD2. Losses at the gene ends were 1 base for V and 0 bases for J; bases not matched to a gene: 6. The CDR3 is made up of 16 amino acids. The germline V gene encodes CDR1 SGHTA and CDR2 FQGNSA. The CDR3 DNA reads TGTGCCAGCAGCTTAGGGCCAGCGGGAAGCTCCTACGAGCAGTACTTC. Its translation: CASSLGPAGSSYEQYF.

The sample holds one count of this clonotype. This rearrangement joins TRBV29-1 to TRBJ1-2, with D possibly matching TRBD1 (6 bases). V shed 4 bases and J shed 6 bases, with 21 bases lying between them. CDR3 size: 15 residues. Germline CDR1 and CDR2: SQVTM and ANQGSEA. In DNA form, the CDR3 reads TGCAGCGTTGGGGTTTTAACAGGGATCGCGGATGGCTACACCTTC. It specifies CSVGVLTGIADGYTF.

CDR3 sequence: CASRGDSNQPQHF. The CDR3 DNA follows: TGTGCCAGCCGGGGGGACAGCAATCAGCCCCAGCATTTT. The chain employs TRBV18 and TRBJ1-5; D possibly corresponds to TRBD1 (5 bases). Germline loops: CDR1 KGHSH, CDR2 LQKENI. V shed 8 bases and J shed 1 base, with 9 bases lying between them. CDR3 size: 13 residues.

This clonotype appeared once. V and J are TRBV2 and TRBJ2-5; 8 bases match TRBD2. J lost 5 bases, V lost 6 bases, and 8 bases had no gene match. This CDR3 is 14 amino acids long. Germline V gene data show CDR1 as SNHLY and CDR2 as FYNNEI. Here the CDR3 DNA reads TGTGCCAGCAGCCCAGCCCCGGGAGGGGAGACCCAGTACTTC. It encodes CASSPAPGGETQYF. Filled out from reference TRBV2 and TRBJ2-5, the complete variable domain reads EPEVTQTPSHQVTQMGQEVILRCVPISNHLYFYWYRQILGQKVEFLVSFYNNEISEKSEIFDDQFSVERPDGSNFTLKIRSTKLEDSAMYFCASSPAPGGETQYFGPGTRLLVL.

The gene calls are TRBV7-9 and TRBJ1-1; tentatively, D is TRBD1 (5 bases). The CDR3 contains 15 residues. Trimming stripped 1 base from V and 1 base from J, with 10 bases between. CDR1 and CDR2 from the germline V gene are SEHNR and FQNEAQ (reference sequence). CDR3 region: CASSLVGGGNTEAFF. DNA for the CDR3: TGTGCCAGCAGCTTAGTTGGGGGAGGGAACACTGAAGCTTTCTTT.

This clonotype is medium-sized (0.01 to 0.1%) within its sample. CDR3 coding DNA: TGTGCCAGCAGTTTAGGGACTCACAAGGGGAATGAGCAGTTCTTC. Translating gives CASSLGTHKGNEQFF. The chain couples TRBV27 to TRBJ2-1, with a weak D call TRBD2 (6 bases). Deletions cut 2 bases from V and 7 bases from J, with 15 bases between. Germline V gives CDR1 MNHEY, CDR2 SMNVEV (reference sequence). The CDR3 sequence is 15 residues long.

This clonotype was counted a single time. The chain combines TRBV19 with TRBJ1-2; 8 nucleotides match TRBD1. The V gene end was trimmed by 6 bases and the J gene end by 8 bases; junction bases not matched to a gene: 5. The CDR3 sequence is 12 residues long. CDR1 and CDR2 (germline): LNHDA, SQIVND (reference sequence). This chain's CDR3 is CASRQGAWGYTF. CDR3 coding DNA: TGTGCCAGTAGGCAGGGGGCGTGGGGCTACACCTTC.

With respect to this clonotype: At one of its ends the junction is not consistent with the germline gene, which may arise from a read error. V and J are TRBV20-1 and TRBJ2-7; 7 bases align to TRBD2. The CDR3 length is 11 residues. CDR1 and CDR2 (germline): DFQATT, SNEGSKA (reference sequence). The CDR3 region is CSARDQGLKVF. Here the CDR3 DNA reads TGCAGTGCTAGAGATCAGGGACTAAAGGTCTTC.

This chain links TRBV19 with TRBJ2-2; tentative D call: TRBD2 (7 bases). The CDR3 is made up of 14 amino acids. Trimming stripped 11 bases from V and 6 bases from J, with 19 bases between. Germline V gene data show CDR1 as LNHDA and CDR2 as SQIVND (reference sequence). CDR3 sequence (DNA): TGTGCCGCTACTAGCGAGAGGGGGGCCGGGGAGCTGTTTTTT. It is translated as CAATSERGAGELFF.

This clonotype was seen just once. The junction differs from germline at one of its ends, possibly a read error. V is TRBV19 and J is TRBJ2-7, with D maybe TRBD2 (6 bases). Germline V CDR1 and CDR2: LNHDA, SQIVND (reference sequence). The CDR3 spans 12 residues. The CDR3, as DNA: TGTGCCAGTAGTATGACAACTAGCCCTCTTTCTTTC. Translation gives CASSMTTSPLSF.

The J gene is TRBJ2-7, the V gene TRBV20-1; D uncertain. Trimming took off 3 bases at V and 2 bases at J, with 8 bases between the two ends. Looked up from germline, CDR1 is DFQATT and CDR2 is SNEGSKA (reference sequence). The CDR3 consists of 12 residues. The CDR3 DNA is TGCAGTGCTAGTGAAGGGACCTACGAGCAGTACTTC. It translates to CSASEGTYEQYF.

This chain uses TRBV5-4 with TRBJ2-5; 12 positions agree with TRBD2. The junction had 8 bases not matched to a gene; V was cut back by 0 bases and J by 2 bases. The CDR3 sequence is 18 residues long. Germline assignment: CDR1 SGHNT and CDR2 YYREEE (reference sequence). The DNA of the CDR3 is TGTGCCAGCAGCTTGGGGACTAGCGGGAATCTAGGACAAGAGACCCAGTACTTC. Encoded protein: CASSLGTSGNLGQETQYF.

J is TRBJ2-7 and V is TRBV20-1; 9 positions match TRBD2. J was trimmed by 0 bases and V by 5 bases; bases with no gene match: 11. The CDR3 consists of 16 residues. From germline, CDR1 is DFQATT and CDR2 SNEGSKA (reference sequence). The CDR3 DNA is TGCAGTGCTCCGCTCATTAGCGGGGGAAGCTCCTACGAGCAGTACTTC. It encodes CSAPLISGGSSYEQYF.

This clonotype was counted only a few times. The CDR3 spells CASSLGGVTYNEQFF. The CDR3 DNA reads TGTGCCAGCAGCTTAGGTGGAGTCACCTACAATGAGCAGTTCTTC. V and J are TRBV7-2 and TRBJ2-1; D call uncertain. V lost 1 base and J 2 bases, leaving 9 bases between the germline ends. The CDR3 has 15 residues. Germline V gene lookup returns CDR1 SGHTA and CDR2 FQGNSA.